The 20 T cell receptor beta chains given below trace back to one sample, sequenced in a study of Graves' ophthalmopathy and Graves' hyperthyroidism. The authors amplified TCR beta CDR3 regions from RNA transcripts. An opening RT-PCR round employed HTBI primers and preceded a second-round multiplex PCR. TCRdb re-called the multiplex PCR reads through MiXCR, storing one row per CDR3 protein. This sample has roughly 230,000 distinct CDR3 sequences, with 20% to 25% found just once. Sample: peripheral blood. The receptors derive from a woman between 50 and 59 years old with Graves' ophthalmopathy.

Many counts were recorded for this clonotype. V usage is TRBV19 and J usage is TRBJ1-5; D is ambiguous. This CDR3 region has 13 residues. V lost 3 bases to trimming and J lost 5 bases, with 8 bases between them. The germline gives CDR1 LNHDA, CDR2 SQIVND (reference sequence). The CDR3 protein is CASSIKVDQPQHF. The CDR3 DNA reads TGTGCCAGTAGTATCAAGGTAGATCAGCCCCAGCATTTT.

This clonotype has more than one count but fewer than ten. The V call is TRBV6-1, the J call TRBJ2-7; 7 bases line up with TRBD2. The V gene's germline CDR1 is MNHNS and CDR2 SASEGT. Trimming removed 2 bases from V and 1 base from J; junction bases left unmatched: 14. There are 18 residues in the CDR3. The CDR3: CASSESSSGRELSYEQYF. The CDR3 region has the DNA TGTGCCAGCAGTGAATCGTCTAGCGGACGAGAGTTGTCCTACGAGCAGTACTTC.

The rearrangement joins TRBV19 to TRBJ1-5, with unresolved D. V was clipped by 5 bases and J by 2 bases, with 13 bases between them. The CDR3 totals 15 residues. Germline lookup yields CDR1 LNHDA and CDR2 SQIVND (reference sequence). CDR3: CASSSRPTGNQPQHF. The DNA for the CDR3 is TGTGCCAGTAGTTCCCGGCCCACGGGCAATCAGCCCCAGCATTTT.

V gene TRBV28 combines with J gene TRBJ1-2; D uncertain. Germline V gene sequence: CDR1 MDHEN, CDR2 SYDVKM. CDR3 length equals 13 residues. Between the trimmed V and J ends, which lost 7 bases and 7 bases, there was a span of 16 bases. The CDR3 is CASIPGRVGGYTF. DNA of the CDR3: TGTGCCAGCATTCCTGGGAGGGTGGGTGGCTACACCTTC.

This clonotype was counted at least ten times. This sequence joins TRBV5-6 and TRBJ1-5, with TRBD1 matching over 9 bases. The CDR3 length is 16 residues. V trimming: 6 bases; J trimming: 1 base; junction bases outside the gene matches: 8. Germline V CDR1 and CDR2: SGHDT, YYEEEE. CDR3 sequence: CASTPRGQGSNQPQHF. The CDR3 coding sequence is TGTGCCAGCACCCCACGGGGACAGGGCAGCAATCAGCCCCAGCATTTT. Filled out from reference TRBV5-6 and TRBJ1-5, the complete variable domain reads DAGVTQSPTHLIKTRGQQVTLRCSPKSGHDTVSWYQQALGQGPQFIFQYYEEEERQRGNFPDRFSGHQFPNYSSELNVNALLLGDSALYLCASTPRGQGSNQPQHFGDGTRLSIL.

This clonotype was recorded many times. CDR3 sequence reads: CASSEQGETQYF. CDR3 DNA sequence: TGTGCCAGCAGTGAACAGGGAGAGACCCAGTACTTC. This chain joins TRBV6-1 and TRBJ2-5, with D possibly matching TRBD1 (5 bases). There are 12 residues in the CDR3. V lost 2 bases, J lost 4 bases, and 5 bases lay in between. CDR1 MNHNS and CDR2 SASEGT come from the germline V gene.

This clonotype was recorded at least ten times. The rearrangement links TRBV20-1 to TRBJ1-5; TRBD1 is a possible D gene (6 bases). The CDR3 consists of 14 residues. Germline CDR1 reads DFQATT; CDR2 reads SNEGSKA (reference sequence). Trimming left V 5 bases short and J 0 bases short, with 11 bases between. Written as DNA, the CDR3 is TGCAGTGCTCCGACAGGCTATAGCAATCAGCCCCAGCATTTT. Protein: CSAPTGYSNQPQHF.

The V gene is TRBV11-2, the J gene TRBJ2-7; D remains unclear. CDR3 size: 16 residues. V was shortened by 1 base and J by 1 base, with 14 bases between the two germline ends. Looked up from germline, CDR1 is SGHAT and CDR2 is FQNNGV. CDR3 residues: CASSLVLQTRSYEQYF. In DNA form, the CDR3 reads TGTGCCAGCAGCTTAGTTCTACAGACGAGATCCTACGAGCAGTACTTC.

Only a few counts were recorded for this clonotype. A much larger clone sits a single nucleotide away, making a read error possible. The chain is built from TRBV10-3 and TRBJ1-6; D possibly corresponds to TRBD1 (5 bases). This CDR3 has 15 amino acids. CDR1 is ENHRY, CDR2 SYGVKD, per germline. The CDR3 loop is CAISAQQVYNSLLHF. For the CDR3, the DNA is TGTGCCATCAGTGCGCAACAGGTCTATAATTCACTCCTCCACTTT.

This clonotype was detected only a few times. The genes are TRBV5-6 and TRBJ2-6, with D tentatively TRBD2 (5 bases). Per germline, CDR1 SGHDT and CDR2 YYEEEE. This CDR3 region has 16 residues. V lost 1 base, J lost 2 bases, and 10 bases lay in between. The CDR3 nucleotides are TGTGCCAGCAGCTTGCTCGCGGGCACTGGGGCCAACGTCCTGACTTTC. Translating it yields CASSLLAGTGANVLTF.

This sequence joins TRBV4-1 and TRBJ1-1, with a weak D call TRBD1 (6 bases). Germline CDR1 MGHRA, CDR2 YSYEKL. CDR3 size: 15 residues. V lost 2 bases and J 1 base, leaving 11 bases between the germline ends. The CDR3 protein is CASSQPDRRNTEAFF. The CDR3 DNA is TGCGCCAGCAGCCAACCGGACAGAAGGAACACTGAAGCTTTCTTT.

This clonotype was recorded at least ten times. The chain combines TRBV6-2 or TRBV6-3 with TRBJ1-5; weak D call: TRBD1 (6 bases). Trimming took off 2 bases at V and 10 bases at J, with 18 bases between the two ends. The CDR3 is 15 residues long. Germline V CDR1 and CDR2: MNHEY, SVGEGT. In DNA, the CDR3 is TGTGCCAGCAGTTACCAAACAGGGTCGCGGGGACCCCAGCATTTT. Its translation: CASSYQTGSRGPQHF.

This clonotype was observed at least ten times. The chain joins TRBV9 to TRBJ2-2; a weak D match, TRBD2 (5 bases). V lost 0 bases to trimming and J lost 5 bases, with 8 bases between them. The CDR3 contains 14 residues. Germline V CDR1 and CDR2: SGDLS, YYNGEE. The CDR3 nucleotides are TGTGCCAGCAGCGTAGTAAGCGGAACCGGGGAGCTGTTTTTT. This sequence encodes CASSVVSGTGELFF.

J is TRBJ1-1 and V is TRBV12-3 or TRBV12-4; D remains ambiguous. V was shortened by 2 bases and J by 10 bases, with 8 bases between the two germline ends. CDR3 length: 11 amino acids. For the CDR3, the DNA is TGTGCCAGCAGTTTAACAACTCGAGCTTTCTTT. Its protein product is CASSLTTRAFF.

This clonotype was seen many times. The rearrangement joins TRBV11-2 to TRBJ1-5, with 9 bases lining up with TRBD1. The germline V gene encodes CDR1 SGHAT and CDR2 FQNNGV. CDR3 length equals 17 residues. Trimming cost V 5 bases and J 0 bases; bases outside gene matches: 8. CDR3 residues: CASSTSGTGFSNQPQHF. CDR3 nucleotides: TGTGCCAGCAGCACGTCGGGGACAGGGTTTAGCAATCAGCCCCAGCATTTT. Looking up the rest from reference TRBV11-2 and TRBJ1-5 gives the full variable domain: EAGVAQSPRYKIIEKRQSVAFWCNPISGHATLYWYQQILGQGPKLLIQFQNNGVVDDSQLPKDRFSAERLKGVDSTLKIQPAKLEDSAVYLCASSTSGTGFSNQPQHFGDGTRLSIL.

This clonotype was counted ten times or more. CDR3: CASSFGGMNTEAFF. CDR3 DNA: TGTGCCAGCAGCTTTGGAGGAATGAACACTGAAGCTTTCTTT. The V gene is TRBV7-9, the J gene TRBJ1-1; unclear D gene. Germline V gives CDR1 SEHNR, CDR2 FQNEAQ (reference sequence). CDR3 length: 14 amino acids. The V and J ends lost 3 bases and 0 bases respectively, with 8 bases between them.

This clonotype has at least ten counts. CDR3 in DNA: TGTGCCACCAGTGATTGGGGACAGAAAGAGACCCAGTACTTC. Translating gives CATSDWGQKETQYF. The rearrangement links TRBV24-1 to TRBJ2-5; 7 nucleotides align to TRBD1. Looked up from germline, CDR1 is KGHDR and CDR2 is SFDVKD. V shed 2 bases, J shed 3 bases, and the junction held 2 bases outside the gene matches. The CDR3 has 14 residues.

This clonotype was seen many times. J is TRBJ1-3 and V is TRBV15; D gene unclear. Germline CDR1 and CDR2: LNHNV and YYDKDF (reference sequence). The V end was cut by 1 base, the J end by 3 bases, with 7 bases between. This CDR3 contains 14 residues. The CDR3 nucleotides read TGTGCCACCAGCAGAGCCTCTGGTGGAAACACCATATATTTT. This sequence encodes CATSRASGGNTIYF. The full variable domain, rest sourced from reference TRBV15 and TRBJ1-3, is DAMVIQNPRYQVTQFGKPVTLSCSQTLNHNVMYWYQQKSSQAPKLLFHYYDKDFNNEADTPDNFQSRRPNTSFCFLDIRSPGLGDTAMYLCATSRASGGNTIYFGEGSWLTVV.

Turning to this clonotype: Sequence at one end of the junction differs from germline and may be a read error. This chain's CDR3 is CASSYKGTNTEAYF. CDR3 nucleotide sequence: TGTGCCAGCAGTTACAAGGGGACCAACACTGAAGCTTACTTT. The rearrangement links TRBV28 to TRBJ1-1, with a possible D match to TRBD1 (5 bases). CDR1 MDHEN and CDR2 SYDVKM come from the germline V gene. The CDR3 covers 14 residues.

This clonotype was recorded many times. The CDR3 is CSAPSRTSEVTYEQYF. In DNA form, the CDR3 reads TGCAGTGCCCCCTCCCGAACATCAGAAGTGACCTACGAGCAGTACTTC. The J gene is TRBJ2-7, the V gene TRBV20-1, with D unresolved. Trimming cost V 6 bases and J 2 bases, with 23 bases left between them. CDR1 and CDR2 (germline): DFQATT, SNEGSKA (reference sequence). The CDR3 is 16 residues long.